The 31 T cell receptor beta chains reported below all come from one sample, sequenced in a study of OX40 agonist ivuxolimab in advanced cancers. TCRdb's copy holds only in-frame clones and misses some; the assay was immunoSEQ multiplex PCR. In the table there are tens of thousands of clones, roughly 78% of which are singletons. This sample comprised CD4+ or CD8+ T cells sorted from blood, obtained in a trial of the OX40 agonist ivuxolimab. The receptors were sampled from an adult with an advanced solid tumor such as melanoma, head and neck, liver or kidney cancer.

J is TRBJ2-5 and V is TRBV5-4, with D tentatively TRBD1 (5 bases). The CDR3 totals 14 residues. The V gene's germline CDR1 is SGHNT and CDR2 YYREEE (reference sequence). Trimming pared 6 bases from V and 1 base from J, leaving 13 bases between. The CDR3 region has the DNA TGTGCCAGCACCACTGGGGCTAGCCAAGAGACCCAGTACTTC. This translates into CASTTGASQETQYF.

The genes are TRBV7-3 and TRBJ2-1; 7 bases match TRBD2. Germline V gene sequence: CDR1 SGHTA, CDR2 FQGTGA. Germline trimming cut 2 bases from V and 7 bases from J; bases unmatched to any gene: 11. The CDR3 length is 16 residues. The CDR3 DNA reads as TGTGCCAGCAGCTTACTTCCTAACGAGGGAGGGAATGAGCAGTTCTTC. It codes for CASSLLPNEGGNEQFF.

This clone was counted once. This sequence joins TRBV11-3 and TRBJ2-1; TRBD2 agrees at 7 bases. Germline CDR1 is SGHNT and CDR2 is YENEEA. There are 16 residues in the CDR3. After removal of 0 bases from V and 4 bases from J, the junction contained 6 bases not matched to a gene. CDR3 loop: CASSLDYREAYNEQFF. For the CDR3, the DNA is TGTGCCAGCAGCTTAGATTACCGGGAGGCTTACAATGAGCAGTTCTTC.

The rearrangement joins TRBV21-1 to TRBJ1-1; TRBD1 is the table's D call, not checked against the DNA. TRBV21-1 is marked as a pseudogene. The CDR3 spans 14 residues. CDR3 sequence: CASSRRTANTEAFF. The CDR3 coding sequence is TGTGCCAGCAGCAGGCGGACAGCGAACACTGAAGCTTTCTTT.

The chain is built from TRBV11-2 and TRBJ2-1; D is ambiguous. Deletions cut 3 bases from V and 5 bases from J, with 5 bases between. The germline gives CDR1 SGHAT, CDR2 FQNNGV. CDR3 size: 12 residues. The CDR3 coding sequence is TGTGCCAGCAGCTTGAGTGACAATGAGCAGTTCTTC. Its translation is CASSLSDNEQFF.

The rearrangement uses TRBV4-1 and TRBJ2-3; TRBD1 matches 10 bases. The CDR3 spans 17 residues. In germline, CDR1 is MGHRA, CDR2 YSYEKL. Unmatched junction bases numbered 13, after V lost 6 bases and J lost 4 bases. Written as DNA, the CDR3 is TGCGCCAGCAGGTTTACCACGACAGGGGGCATCGCAGATACGCAGTATTTT. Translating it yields CASRFTTTGGIADTQYF.

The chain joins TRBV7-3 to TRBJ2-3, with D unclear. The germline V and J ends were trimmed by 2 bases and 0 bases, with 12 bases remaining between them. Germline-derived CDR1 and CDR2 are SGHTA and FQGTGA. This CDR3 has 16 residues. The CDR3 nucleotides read TGTGCCAGCAGCTTATTGAACTCCCCTAGCACAGATACGCAGTATTTT. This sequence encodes CASSLLNSPSTDTQYF.

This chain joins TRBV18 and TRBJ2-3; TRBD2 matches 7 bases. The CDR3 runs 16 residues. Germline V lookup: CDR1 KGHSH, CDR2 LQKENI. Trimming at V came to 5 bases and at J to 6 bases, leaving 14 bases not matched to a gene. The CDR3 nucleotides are TGTGCCAGCTCATCAATAGCGGGCGAAGCCCCGGATACGCAGTATTTT. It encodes CASSSIAGEAPDTQYF.

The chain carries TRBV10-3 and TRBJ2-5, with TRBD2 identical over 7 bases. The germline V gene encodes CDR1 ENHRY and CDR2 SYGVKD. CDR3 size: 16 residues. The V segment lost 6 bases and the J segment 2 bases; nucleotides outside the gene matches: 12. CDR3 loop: CAISGSGAGPQETQYF. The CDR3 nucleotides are TGTGCCATCAGCGGGAGCGGGGCAGGGCCTCAAGAGACCCAGTACTTC.

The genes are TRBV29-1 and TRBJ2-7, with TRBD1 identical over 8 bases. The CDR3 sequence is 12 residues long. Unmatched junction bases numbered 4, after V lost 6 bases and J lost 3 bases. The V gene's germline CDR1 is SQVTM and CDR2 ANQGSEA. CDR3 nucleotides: TGCAGCGTCCTAGGACAGGGCTACGAGCAGTACTTC. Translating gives CSVLGQGYEQYF.

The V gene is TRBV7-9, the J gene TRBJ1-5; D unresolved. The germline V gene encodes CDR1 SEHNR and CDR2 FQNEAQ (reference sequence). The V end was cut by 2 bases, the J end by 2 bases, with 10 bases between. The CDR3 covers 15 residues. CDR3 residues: CASSLYSERNQPQHF. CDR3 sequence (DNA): TGTGCCAGCAGCTTATACTCCGAACGCAATCAGCCCCAGCATTTT. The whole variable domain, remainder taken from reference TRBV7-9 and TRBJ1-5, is DTGVSQNPRHKITKRGQNVTFRCDPISEHNRLYWYRQTLGQGPEFLTYFQNEAQLEKSRLLSDRFSAERPKGSFSTLEIQRTEQGDSAMYLCASSLYSERNQPQHFGDGTRLSIL.

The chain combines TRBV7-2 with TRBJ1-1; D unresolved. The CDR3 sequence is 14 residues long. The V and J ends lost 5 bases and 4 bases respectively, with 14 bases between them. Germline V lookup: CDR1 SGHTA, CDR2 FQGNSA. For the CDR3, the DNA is TGTGCCAGCAGCCCCCTTTTTGGAGGCACTGAAGCTTTCTTT. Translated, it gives CASSPLFGGTEAFF.

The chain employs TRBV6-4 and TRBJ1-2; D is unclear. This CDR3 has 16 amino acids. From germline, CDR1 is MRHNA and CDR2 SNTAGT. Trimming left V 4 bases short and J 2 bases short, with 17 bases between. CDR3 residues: CASSASPYGSNYGYTF. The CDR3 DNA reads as TGTGCCAGCAGTGCCTCTCCCTACGGAAGCAACTATGGCTACACCTTC.

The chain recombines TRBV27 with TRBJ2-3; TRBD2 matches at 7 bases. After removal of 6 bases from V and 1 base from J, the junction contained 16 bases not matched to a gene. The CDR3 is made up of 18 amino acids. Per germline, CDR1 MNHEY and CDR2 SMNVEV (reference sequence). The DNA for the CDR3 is TGTGCCAGCAGGCGATCGGGGGGTTCTTCAGTACGCACAGATACGCAGTATTTT. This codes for CASRRSGGSSVRTDTQYF.

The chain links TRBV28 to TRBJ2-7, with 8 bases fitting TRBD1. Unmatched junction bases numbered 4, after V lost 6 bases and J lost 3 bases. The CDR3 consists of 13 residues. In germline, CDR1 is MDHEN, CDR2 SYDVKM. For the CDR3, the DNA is TGTGCCAGCAGCTCAGGGGGCAACTACGAGCAGTACTTC. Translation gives CASSSGGNYEQYF.

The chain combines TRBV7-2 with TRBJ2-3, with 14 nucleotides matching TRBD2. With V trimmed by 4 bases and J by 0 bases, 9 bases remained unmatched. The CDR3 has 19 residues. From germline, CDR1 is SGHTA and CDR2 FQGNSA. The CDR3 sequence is CASSSRTSGGRPSTDTQYF. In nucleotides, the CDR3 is TGTGCCAGCAGCTCTCGGACTAGCGGGGGGCGACCTAGCACAGATACGCAGTATTTT.

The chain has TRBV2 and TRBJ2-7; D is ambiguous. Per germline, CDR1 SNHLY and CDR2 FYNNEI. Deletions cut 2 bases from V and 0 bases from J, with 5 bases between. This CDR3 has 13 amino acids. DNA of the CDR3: TGTGCCAGCAGTGAAACGGTCTCCTACGAGCAGTACTTC. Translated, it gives CASSETVSYEQYF.

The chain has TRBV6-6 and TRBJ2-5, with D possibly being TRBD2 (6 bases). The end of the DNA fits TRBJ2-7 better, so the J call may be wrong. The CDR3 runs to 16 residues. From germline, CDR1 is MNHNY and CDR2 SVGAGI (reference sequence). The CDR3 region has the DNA TGTGCCAGCAGTTACTTTTTGGGCACCGGGGGCTACGAGCAGTACTTC. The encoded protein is CASSYFLGTGGYEQYF.

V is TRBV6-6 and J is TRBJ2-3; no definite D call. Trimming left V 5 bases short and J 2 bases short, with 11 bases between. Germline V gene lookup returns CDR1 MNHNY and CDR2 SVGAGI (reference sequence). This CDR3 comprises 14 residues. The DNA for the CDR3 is TGTGCCAGCAGTCAGAGTCGGACCACAGATACGCAGTATTTT. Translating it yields CASSQSRTTDTQYF.

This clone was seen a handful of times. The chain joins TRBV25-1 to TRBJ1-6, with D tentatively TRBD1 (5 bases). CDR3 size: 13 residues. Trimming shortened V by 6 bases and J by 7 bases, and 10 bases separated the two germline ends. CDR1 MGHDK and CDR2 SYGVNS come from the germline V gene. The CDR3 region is CASSSEGNSPLHF. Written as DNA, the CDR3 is TGTGCCAGCAGCTCGGAGGGGAATTCACCCCTCCACTTT.

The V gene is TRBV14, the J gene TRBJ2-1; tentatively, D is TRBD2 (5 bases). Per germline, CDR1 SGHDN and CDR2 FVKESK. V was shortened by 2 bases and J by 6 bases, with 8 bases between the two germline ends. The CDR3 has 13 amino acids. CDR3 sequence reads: CASSQRAGNEQFF. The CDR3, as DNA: TGTGCCAGCAGCCAACGCGCGGGCAATGAGCAGTTCTTC.

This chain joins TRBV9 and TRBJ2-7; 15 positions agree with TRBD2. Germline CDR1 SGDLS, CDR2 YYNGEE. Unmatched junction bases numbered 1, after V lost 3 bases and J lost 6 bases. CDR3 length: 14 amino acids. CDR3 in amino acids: CASSAGLAGGEQYF. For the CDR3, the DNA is TGTGCCAGCAGCGCGGGACTAGCGGGAGGCGAGCAGTACTTC.

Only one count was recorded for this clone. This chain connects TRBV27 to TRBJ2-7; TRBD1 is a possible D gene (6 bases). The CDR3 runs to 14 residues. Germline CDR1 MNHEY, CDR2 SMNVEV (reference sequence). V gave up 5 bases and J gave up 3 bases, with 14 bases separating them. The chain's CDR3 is CASSPQGTHYEQYF. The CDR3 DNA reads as TGTGCCAGCAGTCCCCAGGGGACCCACTACGAGCAGTACTTC.

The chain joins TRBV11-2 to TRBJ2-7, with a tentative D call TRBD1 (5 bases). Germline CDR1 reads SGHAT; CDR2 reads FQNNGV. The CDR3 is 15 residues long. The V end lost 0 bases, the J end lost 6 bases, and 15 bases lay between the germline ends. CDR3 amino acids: CASSLDHGYQGEQYF. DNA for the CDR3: TGTGCCAGCAGCTTAGATCACGGGTACCAGGGCGAGCAGTACTTC.

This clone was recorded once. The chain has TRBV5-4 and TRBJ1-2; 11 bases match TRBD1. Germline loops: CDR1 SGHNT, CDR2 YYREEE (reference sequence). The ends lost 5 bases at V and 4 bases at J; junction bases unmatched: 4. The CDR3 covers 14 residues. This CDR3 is CASSRDRGIYGYTF. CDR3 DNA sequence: TGTGCCAGCAGTCGGGACAGGGGGATCTATGGCTACACCTTC.

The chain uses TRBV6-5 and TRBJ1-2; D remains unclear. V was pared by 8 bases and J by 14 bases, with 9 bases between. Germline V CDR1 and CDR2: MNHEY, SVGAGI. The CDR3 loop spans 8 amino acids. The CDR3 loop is CASRSMTF. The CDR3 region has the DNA TGTGCCAGCCGTTCTATGACCTTC.

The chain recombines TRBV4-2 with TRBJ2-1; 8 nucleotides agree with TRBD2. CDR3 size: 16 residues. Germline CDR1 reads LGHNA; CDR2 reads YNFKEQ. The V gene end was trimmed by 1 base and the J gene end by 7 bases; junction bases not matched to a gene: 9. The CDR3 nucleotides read TGTGCCAGCAGCCAAGTCCCAGCGGGGGCCTCTAATGAGCAGTTCTTC. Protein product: CASSQVPAGASNEQFF.

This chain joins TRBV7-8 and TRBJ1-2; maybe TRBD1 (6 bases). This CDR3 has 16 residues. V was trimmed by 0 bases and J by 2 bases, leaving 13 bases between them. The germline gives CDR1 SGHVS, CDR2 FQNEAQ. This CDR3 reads CASSLAGRGGNYGYTF. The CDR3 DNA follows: TGTGCCAGCAGCTTAGCCGGCAGGGGAGGAAACTATGGCTACACCTTC.

The CDR3 is CASSPGAVSYEQYF. CDR3 sequence (DNA): TGTGCCAGCAGCCCAGGGGCAGTTTCCTACGAGCAGTACTTC. The J gene is TRBJ2-5, the V gene TRBV7-6; maybe TRBD1 (6 bases). The DNA matches TRBJ2-7 better at its end, which makes the J call doubtful. The CDR3 is 14 amino acids. CDR1 SGHVS and CDR2 FNYEAQ come from the germline V gene.

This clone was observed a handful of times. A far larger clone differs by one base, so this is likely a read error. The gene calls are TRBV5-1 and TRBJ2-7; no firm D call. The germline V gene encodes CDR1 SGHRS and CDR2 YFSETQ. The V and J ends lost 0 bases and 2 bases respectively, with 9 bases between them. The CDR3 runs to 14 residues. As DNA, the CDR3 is TGCGCCAGCAGCTTGGAAGGCATCACCTACGAGCAGTACTTC. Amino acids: CASSLEGITYEQYF.

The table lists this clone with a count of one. The CDR3: CASSPYQDGLYEQYF. CDR3 sequence (DNA): TGTGCCAGCTCCCCTTACCAAGATGGGCTGTACGAGCAGTACTTC. V is TRBV7-6 and J is TRBJ2-7; D ambiguous. V lost 8 bases and J lost 4, with 21 bases in between. This CDR3 comprises 15 residues. Germline assignment: CDR1 SGHVS and CDR2 FNYEAQ.